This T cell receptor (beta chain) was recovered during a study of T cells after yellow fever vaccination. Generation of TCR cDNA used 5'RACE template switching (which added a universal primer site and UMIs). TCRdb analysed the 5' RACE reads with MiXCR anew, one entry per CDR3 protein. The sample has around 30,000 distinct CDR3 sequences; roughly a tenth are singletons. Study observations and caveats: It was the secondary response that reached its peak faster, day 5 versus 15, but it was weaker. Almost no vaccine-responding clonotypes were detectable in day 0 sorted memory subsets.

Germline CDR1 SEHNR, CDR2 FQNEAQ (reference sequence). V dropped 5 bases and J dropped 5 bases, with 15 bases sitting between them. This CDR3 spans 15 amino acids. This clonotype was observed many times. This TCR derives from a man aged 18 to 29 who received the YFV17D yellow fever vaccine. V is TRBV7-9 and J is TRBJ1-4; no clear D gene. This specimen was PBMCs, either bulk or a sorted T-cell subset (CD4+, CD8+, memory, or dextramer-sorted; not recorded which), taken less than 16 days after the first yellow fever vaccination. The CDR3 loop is CASSSRTDQNEKLFF. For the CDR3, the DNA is TGTGCCAGCAGCAGCAGGACGGATCAAAATGAAAAACTGTTTTTT.